This TCR beta chain was documented in a study of blood T cell repertoires in COVID-19 (dated by TCRdb to the early 2020s). General notes on the study: Samples from collaborators originated in the United States, Italy and Spain and spanned both the acute and convalescent phases of COVID-19. The material from the prospective study consisted of cDNA or gDNA derived from T cells, B-cell-depleted T cells, or PBMCs. The sample metadata nearly always contained a de-identified subject ID, COVID-19 status, age in years and sex. The samples were drawn from the first 160 participants of the ongoing ImmuneRACE study and from 950 to 1,500 subjects provided by 6 global collaborators. Deeply sampled blood TCRbeta repertoires from subjects exposed to, actively infected with, or recovered from COVID-19 were included in the dataset. The repertoires were made available in a free public database intended to serve as a resource for research on the immune response to SARS-CoV-2. Where HLA class I and class II types were available, the types were taken from metadata supplied by the sample provider, not from assay-based typing. Overall results and qualifications from the work: How much clinical and demographic metadata was included differed by source and by participant, and the metadata was provided uncurated.

Each collaborating institution followed its own protocols to collect whole blood in K2EDTA tubes. For TCRbeta analysis, collaborators shipped samples in one of three forms: frozen whole blood, isolated PBMCs, or DNA extracted from either of those sample types. Per the germline V gene (reference sequence), LGHDT is the CDR1 and YNNKEL is the CDR2. The V end gives up 4 bases and the J end 5 bases, leaving 11 bases in the junction not matched to a gene. The CDR3 holds 16 amino acids from the cysteine to the phenylalanine. Only CDR3 DNA remains: 48 bases, in frame from the first base. Comment on this clone: What this receptor recognizes is not known. No much larger clone is present one base from it, and per-base qualities are unavailable.

TCRbeta CDR3 regions were amplified from genomic DNA by means of the immunoSEQ Assay, a bias-controlled multiplex PCR. The authors' pipeline ran thus. The number of nucleated cells in each sample was estimated from the amplification of reference gene primers within the assay. To quantify the absolute abundance of each unique TCRbeta CDR3 rearrangement, sequence reads were collapsed and filtered. For each sample, productive Simpson clonality was calculated as the square root of Simpson's diversity index across productive rearrangements. Imported from immuneACCESS, the table was reduced by TCRdb to in-frame sequences with V and J called. These copies leave out some clones; in studies compared against another copy, an unresolved V gene accounts for under half, and the cause of the remainder is not known. That table supplies the V and J calls and clone size; D and trimming were determined from the DNA. The sample yields 190,000 or so clones; 70% to 85% were counted once. Approximately 6.9% of the sample belongs to the ten largest clones.

This chain is built from TRBV3-1 (or the pseudogene TRBV3-2) and TRBJ2-5; 9 bases in between match TRBD2. The sequence was collected from a human donor with acute or convalescent COVID-19. The donor label of this sample is uncertain. Sequenced material: peripheral blood. CDR3 protein: CASSPGTSPLQETQYF. The nucleotide sequence reads TGTGCCAGCAGCCCTGGGACTAGCCCCCTTCAGGAGACCCAGTACTTC.